The 22 T cell receptor beta chains below were found in one sample sequenced in a study of T cells in Graves' hyperthyroidism and ophthalmopathy. RNA transcripts served as the template for amplifying TCR beta CDR3 regions. RT-PCR in the first round (using the HTBI primer set) targeted the TCR CDR3. In TCRdb, the multiplex PCR reads were re-called with MiXCR into one record per CDR3 protein. The sample contains some 620,000 distinct CDR3 sequences, about a sixth of which appear only once. Sequencing was performed on blood. These receptors were collected from a woman in her 30s with Graves' hyperthyroidism.

V usage is TRBV29-1 and J usage is TRBJ1-2; TRBD1 matches 8 bases. Trimming removed 4 bases from V and 5 bases from J; junction bases left unmatched: 6. The germline gives CDR1 SQVTM, CDR2 ANQGSEA. This CDR3 is 13 amino acids long. The CDR3 loop is CSVVEDREYGYTF. The CDR3 DNA reads TGCAGCGTTGTAGAGGACAGGGAGTATGGCTACACCTTC.

With regard to this clonotype: The junction shows a germline mismatch at one end, possibly a read error. The chain is built from TRBV19 and TRBJ1-6; D not resolved. The CDR3 extends over 15 amino acids. The germline CDR1 and CDR2 sequences are LNHDA and SQIVND (reference sequence). The CDR3 region is CASTAGGLYNSPLHF. CDR3 nucleotide sequence: TGTGCGAGTACGGCCGGCGGGCTCTATAATTCACCCCTCCACTTT.

This clonotype has a count of ten or more. This rearrangement joins TRBV20-1 to TRBJ2-1; D perhaps matches TRBD1 (5 bases). The CDR3 has 12 residues. Deletions cut 3 bases from V and 3 bases from J, with 6 bases between. Germline CDR1 DFQATT, CDR2 SNEGSKA (reference sequence). DNA of the CDR3: TGCAGTGCTAGTCAGGGCTACAATGAGCAGTTCTTC. This encodes CSASQGYNEQFF.

Many counts were recorded for this clonotype. The gene calls are TRBV7-8 and TRBJ2-7; 9 nucleotides line up with TRBD1. J gave up 5 bases and V 10 bases, and 9 bases lay outside the gene matches. The CDR3 is made up of 13 amino acids. CDR1 SGHVS and CDR2 FQNEAQ come from the germline V gene. Written as DNA, the CDR3 is TGTGCCACCATCCCCAGACAGGGGGACGAGCAGTACTTC. Protein sequence: CATIPRQGDEQYF.

This clonotype occurred a few times. This chain uses TRBV5-4 with TRBJ2-5, with D possibly called TRBD1 or TRBD2 (6 bases each). Germline CDR1 SGHNT, CDR2 YYREEE (reference sequence). CDR3 size: 15 residues. Trimming stripped 1 base from V and 4 bases from J, with 14 bases between. In nucleotides, the CDR3 is TGTGCCAGCAGCTTGTCGGCCAGGGGAGGAGAGACCCAGTACTTC. Its protein is CASSLSARGGETQYF.

This rearrangement joins TRBV6-1 to TRBJ1-5, with D possibly TRBD1 on 6 matching bases. Trimming took 7 bases from V and 5 from J, leaving 12 bases between them. The germline CDR1 and CDR2 sequences are MNHNS and SASEGT. CDR3 size: 13 residues. The CDR3, as DNA: TGTGCCAGCACACAGGGCTGGGATCAGCCCCAGCATTTT. Protein: CASTQGWDQPQHF.

This clonotype was counted at least ten times. The V and J genes are TRBV29-1 and TRBJ1-5; tentatively, D is TRBD1 (6 bases). V lost 4 bases, J lost 0 bases, and 10 bases lay in between. Germline loops: CDR1 SQVTM, CDR2 ANQGSEA. The CDR3 loop spans 14 amino acids. The CDR3 reads CSVATGYSNQPQHF. The DNA for the CDR3 is TGCAGCGTTGCGACAGGTTATAGCAATCAGCCCCAGCATTTT.

In its sample, this clonotype was seen many times. This chain connects TRBV10-3 to TRBJ2-1; tentatively, D is TRBD1 or TRBD2 (5 bases each). Per the germline V gene, CDR1 is ENHRY and CDR2 is SYGVKD. CDR3 size: 13 residues. The V end lost 0 bases, the J end lost 9 bases, and 9 bases lay between the germline ends. The CDR3 bases are TGTGCCATCAGTGAGTCGAAGGGGAGTGAGCAGTTCTTC. This codes for CAISESKGSEQFF.

This clonotype occurred many times. The chain recombines TRBV28 with TRBJ1-4; TRBD1 matches 11 bases. CDR1 and CDR2 from the germline V gene are MDHEN and SYDVKM. The V gene end was trimmed by 7 bases and the J gene end by 6 bases; junction bases not matched to a gene: 7. CDR3 size: 15 residues. The CDR3 DNA reads as TGTGCCAGCACCTCACCGGGACAGGGGGATGAAAAACTGTTTTTT. Translation gives CASTSPGQGDEKLFF.

This clonotype was counted ten times or more. The chain links TRBV30 to TRBJ1-1, with D perhaps matching TRBD1 (6 bases). The CDR3 length is 12 residues. The germline V and J ends were trimmed by 2 bases and 7 bases, with 11 bases remaining between them. From germline, CDR1 is GTSNPN and CDR2 SVGIG (reference sequence). The CDR3 DNA is TGTGCCTGGAGTCCGGGAGGGGGTGAAGCTTTCTTT. Translated, it gives CAWSPGGGEAFF.

The table lists this clonotype with a few counts. This sequence joins TRBV5-4 and TRBJ2-7; D is unclear. V dropped 0 bases and J dropped 1 base, with 8 bases sitting between them. CDR3 length equals 14 residues. Germline CDR1 and CDR2: SGHNT and YYREEE (reference sequence). CDR3: CASSLDALSYEQYF. CDR3 coding DNA: TGTGCCAGCAGCTTGGATGCGCTTTCCTACGAGCAGTACTTC.

This clonotype was found a few times. The genes are TRBV5-8 and TRBJ2-5; 7 positions match TRBD1. Trimming removed 5 bases from V and 4 bases from J; junction bases left unmatched: 11. Germline V lookup: CDR1 SGHTS, CDR2 YDEGEE. The length of the CDR3 is 15 residues. The CDR3 protein is CASSRQGLYGETQYF. CDR3 nucleotides: TGTGCCAGCAGTCGACAGGGCCTTTATGGAGAGACCCAGTACTTC.

As for this clonotype: It may be a read error: a sequence one base away is much more abundant. The chain couples TRBV12-3 or TRBV12-4 to TRBJ1-5; TRBD1 might be the D (5 bases). Trimming removed 7 bases at V and 5 bases at J, with 15 bases between. This CDR3 spans 14 amino acids. The CDR3 spells CASNPAGRDQPQHF. As DNA, the CDR3 is TGTGCCAGCAACCCGGCAGGGAGGGATCAGCCCCAGCATTTT.

This clonotype showed up many times. This chain uses TRBV28 with TRBJ1-4; D unresolved. Germline V gene sequence: CDR1 MDHEN, CDR2 SYDVKM. CDR3 length equals 14 residues. Trimming shortened V by 6 bases and J by 0 bases, and 8 bases separated the two germline ends. CDR3 nucleotides: TGTGCCAGCAGGAGACGTACAACTAATGAAAAACTGTTTTTT. It yields the protein CASRRRTTNEKLFF.

V usage is TRBV5-1 and J usage is TRBJ1-6; D is ambiguous. The CDR3 spans 12 residues. Germline V gene sequence: CDR1 SGHRS, CDR2 YFSETQ. The V gene lost 4 bases and the J gene lost 8 bases, with 7 bases spanning the gap. CDR3 protein: CASSRSYSPLHF. CDR3 in DNA: TGCGCCAGCAGCCGTTCCTATTCACCCCTCCACTTT.

In this sample, this clonotype turned up many times. The chain joins TRBV6-1 to TRBJ2-7; 13 bases line up with TRBD2. The CDR3 sequence is 15 residues long. Germline V lookup: CDR1 MNHNS, CDR2 SASEGT. V lost 8 bases to trimming and J lost 0 bases; unmatched junction nucleotides: 4. The CDR3 sequence is CASGRTSGSSYEQYF. CDR3 nucleotides: TGTGCCAGCGGCAGGACTAGCGGGAGCTCCTACGAGCAGTACTTC.

This clonotype was recorded at least ten times. The genes are TRBV28 and TRBJ2-7, with D hard to call. Germline V gene data show CDR1 as MDHEN and CDR2 as SYDVKM. Trimming cost V 6 bases and J 1 base, with 16 bases left between them. The CDR3 loop spans 15 amino acids. The CDR3 DNA is TGTGCCAGCAGCTTAGGCGTTGGCGGATCCTACGAGCAGTACTTC. It encodes CASSLGVGGSYEQYF.

This clonotype has just a few counts. The chain couples TRBV3-1 to TRBJ2-7, with 8 bases matching TRBD1. This CDR3 contains 16 residues. Per germline, CDR1 LGHDT and CDR2 YNNKEL (reference sequence). The ends lost 0 bases at V and 9 bases at J; junction bases unmatched: 13. CDR3 coding DNA: TGTGCCAGCAGCCAAGATCTTAACAAGCAAGGGACAGGGCAGTACTTC. It is translated as CASSQDLNKQGTGQYF.

This clonotype showed up many times. The rearrangement uses TRBV28 and TRBJ2-7; no clear D gene. Trimming removed 4 bases at V and 1 base at J, with 11 bases between. The CDR3 length is 14 residues. Germline loops: CDR1 MDHEN, CDR2 SYDVKM. The CDR3, as DNA: TGTGCCAGCAGTTCTTTGACTGAGTCCTACGAGCAGTACTTC. Its protein product is CASSSLTESYEQYF.

This chain connects TRBV4-2 to TRBJ1-5; TRBD1 might be the D (6 bases). The CDR3 is made up of 16 amino acids. Germline V gene data show CDR1 as LGHNA and CDR2 as YNFKEQ. V was trimmed by 0 bases and J by 7 bases, leaving 16 bases between them. The CDR3 DNA follows: TGTGCCAGCAGCCAAGATCTACACAGGGAAGGGCAGCCCCAGCATTTT. Its protein is CASSQDLHREGQPQHF.

This clonotype was recorded a few times. CDR3 in amino acids: CSAGLGETQYF. The CDR3 bases are TGCAGTGCTGGGCTCGGGGAGACCCAGTACTTC. The J gene is TRBJ2-5, the V gene TRBV20-1; D is uncertain. CDR1 is DFQATT, CDR2 SNEGSKA, per germline (reference sequence). V shed 5 bases and J shed 5 bases, with 9 bases lying between them. There are 11 residues in the CDR3.

This clonotype has only a few counts. The V gene is TRBV5-8, the J gene TRBJ2-5, with TRBD1 matching 7 bases. The CDR3 totals 16 residues. Losses at the gene ends were 3 bases for V and 2 bases for J; bases not matched to a gene: 10. The V gene's germline CDR1 is SGHTS and CDR2 YDEGEE. CDR3 nucleotides: TGTGCCAGCAGCTCGCCGCTACAGGGGCCTCAAGAGACCCAGTACTTC. Its protein is CASSSPLQGPQETQYF.